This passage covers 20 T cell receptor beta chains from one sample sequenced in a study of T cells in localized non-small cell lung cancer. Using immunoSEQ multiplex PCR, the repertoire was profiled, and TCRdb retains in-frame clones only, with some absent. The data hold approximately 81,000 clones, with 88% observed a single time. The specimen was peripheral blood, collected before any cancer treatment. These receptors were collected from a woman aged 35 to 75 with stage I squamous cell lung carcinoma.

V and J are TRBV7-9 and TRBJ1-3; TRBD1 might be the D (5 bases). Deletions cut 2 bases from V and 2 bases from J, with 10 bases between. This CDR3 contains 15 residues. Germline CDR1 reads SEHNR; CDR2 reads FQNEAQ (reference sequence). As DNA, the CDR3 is TGTGCCAGCAGCTTACAGGGTATCACTGGAAACACCATATATTTT. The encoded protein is CASSLQGITGNTIYF.

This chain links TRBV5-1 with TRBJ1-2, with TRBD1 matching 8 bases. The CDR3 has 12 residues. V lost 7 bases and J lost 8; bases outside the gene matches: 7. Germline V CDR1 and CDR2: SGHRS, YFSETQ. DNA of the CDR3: TGCGCCAGCCAGGGGGCGATGTCCGGCTACACCTTC. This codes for CASQGAMSGYTF. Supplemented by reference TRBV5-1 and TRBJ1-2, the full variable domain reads KAGVTQTPRYLIKTRGQQVTLSCSPISGHRSVSWYQQTPGQGLQFLFEYFSETQRNKGNFPGRFSGRQFSNSRSEMNVSTLELGDSALYLCASQGAMSGYTFGSGTRLTVV.

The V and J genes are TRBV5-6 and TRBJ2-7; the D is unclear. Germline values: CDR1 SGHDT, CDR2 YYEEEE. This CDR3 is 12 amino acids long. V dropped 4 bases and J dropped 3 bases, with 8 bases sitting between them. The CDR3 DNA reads TGTGCCAGCAGCCTCGCGGACTACGAGCAGTACTTC. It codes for CASSLADYEQYF.

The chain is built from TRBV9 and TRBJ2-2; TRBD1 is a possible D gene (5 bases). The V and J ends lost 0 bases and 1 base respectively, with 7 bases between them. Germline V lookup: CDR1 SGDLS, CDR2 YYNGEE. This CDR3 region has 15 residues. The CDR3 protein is CASSVGQGNTGELFF. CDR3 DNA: TGTGCCAGCAGCGTAGGCCAGGGGAACACCGGGGAGCTGTTTTTT.

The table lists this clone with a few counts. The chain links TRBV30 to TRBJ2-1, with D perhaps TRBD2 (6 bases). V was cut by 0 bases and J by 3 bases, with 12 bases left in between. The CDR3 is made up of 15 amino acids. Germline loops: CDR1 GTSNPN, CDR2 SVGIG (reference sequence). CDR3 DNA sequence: TGTGCCTGGAGTGTAGGTAGCGGTCTCTACAATGAGCAGTTCTTC. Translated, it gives CAWSVGSGLYNEQFF.

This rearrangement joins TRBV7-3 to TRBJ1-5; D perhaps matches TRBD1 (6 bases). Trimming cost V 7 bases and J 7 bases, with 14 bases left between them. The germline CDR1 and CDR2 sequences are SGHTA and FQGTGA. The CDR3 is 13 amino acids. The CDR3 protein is CASTPGALQPQHF. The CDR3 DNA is TGTGCCAGCACCCCAGGGGCTCTCCAGCCCCAGCATTTT.

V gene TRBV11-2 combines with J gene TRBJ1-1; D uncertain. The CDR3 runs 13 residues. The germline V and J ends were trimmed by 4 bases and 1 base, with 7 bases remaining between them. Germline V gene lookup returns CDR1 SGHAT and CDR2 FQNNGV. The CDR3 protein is CASSSDANTEAFF. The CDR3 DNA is TGTGCCAGCAGCTCCGACGCGAACACTGAAGCTTTCTTT.

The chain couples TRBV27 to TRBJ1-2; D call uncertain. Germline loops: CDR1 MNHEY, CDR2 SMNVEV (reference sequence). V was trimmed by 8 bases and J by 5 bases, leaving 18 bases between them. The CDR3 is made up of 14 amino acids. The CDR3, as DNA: TGTGCCAGCGCTTCAATAGGAAAGTCTTATGGCTACACCTTC. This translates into CASASIGKSYGYTF.

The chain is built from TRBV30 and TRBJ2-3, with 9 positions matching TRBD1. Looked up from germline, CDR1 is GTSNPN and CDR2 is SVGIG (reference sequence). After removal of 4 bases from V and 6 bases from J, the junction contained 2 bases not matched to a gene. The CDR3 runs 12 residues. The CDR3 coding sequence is TGTGCCTGGAATACAGGGGGCGATACGCAGTATTTT. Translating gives CAWNTGGDTQYF.

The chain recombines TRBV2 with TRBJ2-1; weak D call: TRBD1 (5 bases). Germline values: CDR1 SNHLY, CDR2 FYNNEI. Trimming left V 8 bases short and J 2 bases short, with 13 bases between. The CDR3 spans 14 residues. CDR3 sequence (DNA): TGTGCCAGCTTGAAAGGGGAAGCCTACAATGAGCAGTTCTTC. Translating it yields CASLKGEAYNEQFF.

This chain's CDR3 is CASSESLEKLFF. DNA for the CDR3: TGCGCCAGCAGCGAGTCGCTAGAAAAACTGTTTTTT. The V and J genes are TRBV5-1 and TRBJ1-4; no clear D gene. The CDR3 is made up of 12 amino acids. V lost 4 bases, J lost 8 bases, and 9 bases lay in between. Germline CDR1 reads SGHRS; CDR2 reads YFSETQ.

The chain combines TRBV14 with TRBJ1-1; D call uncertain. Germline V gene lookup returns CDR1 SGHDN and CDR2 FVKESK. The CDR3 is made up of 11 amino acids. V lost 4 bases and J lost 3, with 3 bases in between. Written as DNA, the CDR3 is TGTGCCAGCAGCCCTTACACTGAAGCTTTCTTT. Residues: CASSPYTEAFF.

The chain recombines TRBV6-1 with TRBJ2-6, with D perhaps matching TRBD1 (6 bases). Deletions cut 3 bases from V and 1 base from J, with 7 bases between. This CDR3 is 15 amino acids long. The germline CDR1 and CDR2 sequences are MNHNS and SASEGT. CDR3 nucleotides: TGTGCCAGCAGTGAGGACAGTTCTGGGGCCAACGTCCTGACTTTC. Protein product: CASSEDSSGANVLTF.

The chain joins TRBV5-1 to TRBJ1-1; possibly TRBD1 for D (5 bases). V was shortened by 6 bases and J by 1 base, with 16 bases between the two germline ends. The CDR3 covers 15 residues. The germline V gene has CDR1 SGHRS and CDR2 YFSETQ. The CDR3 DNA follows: TGCGCCAGCAAGGATAAGACAGCCGCGAACACTGAAGCTTTCTTT. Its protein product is CASKDKTAANTEAFF.

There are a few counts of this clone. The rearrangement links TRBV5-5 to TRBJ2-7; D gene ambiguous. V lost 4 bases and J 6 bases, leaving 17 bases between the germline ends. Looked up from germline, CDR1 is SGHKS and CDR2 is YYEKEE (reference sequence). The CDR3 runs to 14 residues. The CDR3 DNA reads TGTGCCAGCAGCCAAGACGGCGAGCGTTTCGAGCAGTACTTC. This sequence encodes CASSQDGERFEQYF.

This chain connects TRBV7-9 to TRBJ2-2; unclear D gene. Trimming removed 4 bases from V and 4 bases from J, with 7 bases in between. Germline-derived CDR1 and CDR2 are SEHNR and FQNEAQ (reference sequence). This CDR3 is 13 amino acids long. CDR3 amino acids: CASSWGSTGELFF. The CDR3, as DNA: TGTGCCAGCAGCTGGGGATCCACCGGGGAGCTGTTTTTT.

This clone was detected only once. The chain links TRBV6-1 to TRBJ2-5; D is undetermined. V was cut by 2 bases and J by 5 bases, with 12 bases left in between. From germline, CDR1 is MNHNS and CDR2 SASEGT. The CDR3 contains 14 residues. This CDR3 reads CASSEIRLGETQYF. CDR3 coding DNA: TGTGCCAGCAGTGAAATAAGGCTAGGGGAGACCCAGTACTTC.

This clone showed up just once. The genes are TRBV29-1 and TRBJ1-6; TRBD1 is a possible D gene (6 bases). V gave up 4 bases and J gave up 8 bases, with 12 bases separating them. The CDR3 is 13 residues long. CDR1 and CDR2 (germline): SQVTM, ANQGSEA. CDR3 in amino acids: CSVGEGVDSPLHF. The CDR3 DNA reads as TGCAGCGTTGGAGAGGGGGTGGATTCACCCCTCCACTTT.

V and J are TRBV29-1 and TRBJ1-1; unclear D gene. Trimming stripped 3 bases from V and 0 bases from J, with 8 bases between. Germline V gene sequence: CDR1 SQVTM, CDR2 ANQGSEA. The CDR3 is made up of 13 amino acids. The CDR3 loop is CSVESVLNTEAFF. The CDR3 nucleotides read TGCAGCGTTGAGTCAGTCCTGAACACTGAAGCTTTCTTT. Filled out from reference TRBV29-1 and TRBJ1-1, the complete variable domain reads SAVISQKPSRDICQRGTSLTIQCQVDSQVTMMFWYRQQPGQSLTLIATANQGSEATYESGFVIDKFPISRPNLTFSTLTVSNMSPEDSSIYLCSVESVLNTEAFFGQGTRLTVV.

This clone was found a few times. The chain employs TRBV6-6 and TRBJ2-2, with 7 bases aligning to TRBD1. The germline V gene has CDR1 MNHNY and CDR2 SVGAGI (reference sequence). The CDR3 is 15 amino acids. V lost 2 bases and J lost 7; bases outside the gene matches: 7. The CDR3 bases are TGTGCCAGCAGTTACGGGACAGTCGCTGTCGGGGAGCTGTTTTTT. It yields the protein CASSYGTVAVGELFF.